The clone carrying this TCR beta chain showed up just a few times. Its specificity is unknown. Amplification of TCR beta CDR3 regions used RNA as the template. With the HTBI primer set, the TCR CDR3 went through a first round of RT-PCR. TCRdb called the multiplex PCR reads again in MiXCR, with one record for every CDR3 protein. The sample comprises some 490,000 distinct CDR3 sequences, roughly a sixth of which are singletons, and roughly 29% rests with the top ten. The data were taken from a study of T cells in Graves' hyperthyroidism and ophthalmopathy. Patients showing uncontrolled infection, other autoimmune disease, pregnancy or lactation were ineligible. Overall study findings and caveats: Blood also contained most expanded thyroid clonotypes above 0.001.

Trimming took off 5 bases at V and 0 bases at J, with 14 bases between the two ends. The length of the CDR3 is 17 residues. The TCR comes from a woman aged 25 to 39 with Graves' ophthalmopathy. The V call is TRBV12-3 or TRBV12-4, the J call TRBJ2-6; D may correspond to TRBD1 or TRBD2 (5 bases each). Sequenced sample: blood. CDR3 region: CASSLRDARSGANVLTF. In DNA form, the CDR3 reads TGTGCCAGCAGTCTCCGGGACGCCCGCTCTGGGGCCAACGTCCTGACTTTC.